What follows are 20 T cell receptor beta chains derived from one specimen sequenced in a study of glioma-infiltrating T cells after dendritic cell vaccination. TCRdb keeps only in-frame clones here, not all; method: immunoSEQ multiplex PCR. The sample yields about 87,000 clones, roughly four fifths seen once. The time point denotes: after dendritic cell vaccination, including at tumor progression/relapse. The sample in question was blood, obtained after dendritic cell vaccination. These receptors all stem from a human donor with glioblastoma.

CDR3 nucleotides: TGTGCCAGCAGTTCGACAGGGGGCGACTATGGCTACACCTTC. Protein sequence: CASSSTGGDYGYTF. V gene TRBV6-5 combines with J gene TRBJ1-2; the match to TRBD1 covers 10 bases. With V trimmed by 4 bases and J by 3 bases, 2 bases remained unmatched. Germline V gives CDR1 MNHEY, CDR2 SVGAGI. The CDR3 loop spans 14 amino acids.

This chain uses TRBV6-5 with TRBJ2-1, with 7 bases fitting TRBD2. Germline trimming cut 6 bases from V and 0 bases from J; bases unmatched to any gene: 2. CDR1 and CDR2 from the germline V gene are MNHEY and SVGAGI. The CDR3 is 14 residues long. The CDR3 DNA reads as TGTGCCAGCAGGCGGGGGAGCTCCTACAATGAGCAGTTCTTC. It translates to CASRRGSSYNEQFF.

The V call is TRBV5-1, the J call TRBJ1-2, with 9 bases fitting TRBD1. After removal of 3 bases from V and 8 bases from J, the junction contained 14 bases not matched to a gene. Germline-derived CDR1 and CDR2 are SGHRS and YFSETQ. There are 16 residues in the CDR3. The DNA for the CDR3 is TGCGCCAGCAGCTGGGGGGCGGGACAGGGAAAAGACGGCTACACCTTC. It codes for CASSWGAGQGKDGYTF.

CDR3 bases: TGTGCCAGCAGCTTTCGGGGGGCCCTCCAAGAGACCCAGTACTTC. Translated: CASSFRGALQETQYF. V usage is TRBV11-2 and J usage is TRBJ2-5, with D tentatively TRBD2 (7 bases). Germline V lookup: CDR1 SGHAT, CDR2 FQNNGV. Trimming removed 3 bases at V and 1 base at J, with 12 bases between. The CDR3 extends over 15 amino acids.

Of note for this clone: Other DNA sequences of this sample code for an identical CDR3. V usage is TRBV29-1 and J usage is TRBJ1-1; 9 positions match TRBD1. The CDR3 sequence is 12 residues long. Germline CDR1 is SQVTM and CDR2 is ANQGSEA. After removal of 6 bases from V and 1 base from J, the junction contained 0 bases not matched to a gene. The CDR3 nucleotides read TGCAGCGTGGGACAGGGGAACACTGAAGCTTTCTTT. Translating gives CSVGQGNTEAFF.

The chain joins TRBV7-8 to TRBJ1-5; 7 bases are shared with TRBD1. The CDR3 runs 16 residues. Germline V lookup: CDR1 SGHVS, CDR2 FQNEAQ. V was clipped by 5 bases and J by 1 base; unmatched bases: 8. CDR3 nucleotide sequence: TGTGCCAGCAGCCCACAGGGGTTGGGGAGCAATCAGCCCCAGCATTTT. Protein sequence: CASSPQGLGSNQPQHF.

The rearrangement joins TRBV7-2 to TRBJ1-1; TRBD1 might be the D (6 bases). Germline V lookup: CDR1 SGHTA, CDR2 FQGNSA. The CDR3 contains 15 residues. Trimming took off 4 bases at V and 8 bases at J, with 20 bases between the two ends. DNA for the CDR3: TGTGCCAGCAGCTCACCGTGGACAGTTCACTTAGAAGCTTTCTTT. This gives the protein CASSSPWTVHLEAFF.

The chain couples TRBV9 to TRBJ2-2; TRBD1 matches 8 bases. With 4 bases clipped from V and 6 bases from J, the junction kept 8 bases outside the gene matches. CDR1 is SGDLS and CDR2 is YYNGEE in the germline V gene. This CDR3 has 15 amino acids. CDR3 loop: CASSPRGLVAGELFF. The CDR3 bases are TGTGCCAGCAGCCCCAGGGGGCTGGTCGCCGGGGAGCTGTTTTTT. The variable domain in full, with the rest retrieved from reference TRBV9 and TRBJ2-2, is DSGVTQTPKHLITATGQRVTLRCSPRSGDLSVYWYQQSLDQGLQFLIQYYNGEERAKGNILERFSAQQFPDLHSELNLSSLELGDSALYFCASSPRGLVAGELFFGEGSRLTVL.

The rearrangement uses TRBV7-3 and TRBJ1-1; unclear D gene. With 0 bases removed from V and 1 base from J, the gap between germline ends came to 6 bases. From germline, CDR1 is SGHTA and CDR2 FQGTGA. CDR3 size: 14 residues. DNA of the CDR3: TGTGCCAGCAGCTTAACCGTGTCGAACACTGAAGCTTTCTTT. It specifies CASSLTVSNTEAFF.

This chain's CDR3 is CASSTPPGGPSNEQFF. The CDR3 DNA sequence: TGCGCCAGCAGCACACCGCCGGGGGGGCCCTCCAATGAGCAGTTCTTC. The chain combines TRBV5-1 with TRBJ2-1, with TRBD2 matching over 8 bases. CDR1 is SGHRS, CDR2 YFSETQ, per germline. CDR3 length: 16 amino acids. Unmatched junction bases numbered 12, after V lost 4 bases and J lost 6 bases.

CDR3 residues: CASSVGQGGYEQYF. The CDR3, as DNA: TGTGCCAGCAGCGTGGGACAGGGGGGCTACGAGCAGTACTTC. The chain combines TRBV7-2 with TRBJ2-7, with 11 positions matching TRBD1. From germline, CDR1 is SGHTA and CDR2 FQGNSA. CDR3 length: 14 amino acids. V lost 5 bases to trimming and J lost 3 bases; unmatched junction nucleotides: 3.

This chain links TRBV10-3 with TRBJ1-2, with D possibly being TRBD1 (5 bases). The CDR3 runs to 14 residues. Germline-derived CDR1 and CDR2 are ENHRY and SYGVKD. V gave up 10 bases and J gave up 1 base, with 16 bases separating them. The CDR3 loop is CATDDRNLNYGYTF. DNA of the CDR3: TGTGCCACCGACGACAGAAATCTTAACTATGGCTACACCTTC.

The rearrangement links TRBV9 to TRBJ1-3; the match to TRBD1 covers 8 bases. J was trimmed by 0 bases and V by 1 base; bases with no gene match: 3. The CDR3 consists of 16 residues. Germline V lookup: CDR1 SGDLS, CDR2 YYNGEE. CDR3 loop: CASSVTGTGSGNTIYF. In nucleotides, the CDR3 is TGTGCCAGCAGCGTAACTGGGACAGGCTCTGGAAACACCATATATTTT.

V and J are TRBV30 and TRBJ1-1, with D unclear. V was cut by 2 bases and J by 6 bases, with 16 bases left in between. Germline lookup yields CDR1 GTSNPN and CDR2 SVGIG (reference sequence). This CDR3 has 14 residues. The CDR3 loop reads CAWSLGANRAEAFF. The CDR3 bases are TGTGCCTGGAGTCTAGGAGCCAACCGGGCTGAAGCTTTCTTT.

V usage is TRBV2 and J usage is TRBJ1-4; 9 bases map to TRBD1. The CDR3 covers 15 residues. V shed 11 bases and J 0 bases; nucleotides not matched to a gene: 7. CDR1 is SNHLY and CDR2 is FYNNEI in the germline V gene. The CDR3 loop reads CALKGQGATNEKLFF. CDR3 sequence (DNA): TGTGCCTTAAAGGGACAGGGAGCAACTAATGAAAAACTGTTTTTT.

V and J are TRBV19 and TRBJ2-1, with D possibly being TRBD2 (7 bases). V dropped 9 bases and J dropped 10 bases, with 19 bases sitting between them. CDR3 size: 13 residues. Looked up from germline, CDR1 is LNHDA and CDR2 is SQIVND (reference sequence). The CDR3 sequence: CASQNGGPREQFF. The CDR3 DNA reads as TGTGCCAGCCAGAACGGGGGGCCCCGCGAGCAGTTCTTC.

The gene calls are TRBV5-1 and TRBJ1-4, with D possibly matching TRBD1 (6 bases). CDR1 and CDR2 (germline): SGHRS, YFSETQ. CDR3 length: 14 amino acids. Trimming removed 1 base from V and 5 bases from J, with 9 bases in between. The CDR3 here is CASSLRQGNEKLFF. Here the CDR3 DNA reads TGCGCCAGCAGCTTGCGGCAGGGGAATGAAAAACTGTTTTTT.

The chain recombines TRBV6-6 with TRBJ1-1; perhaps TRBD1 as D (6 bases). CDR3 length equals 16 residues. The germline CDR1 and CDR2 sequences are MNHNY and SVGAGI (reference sequence). The ends were cut back, 0 bases at V and 1 base at J, with 12 bases in the middle. As DNA, the CDR3 is TGTGCCAGCAGTTACTCGGGGGGGCGGGGGAACACTGAAGCTTTCTTT. Its protein product is CASSYSGGRGNTEAFF.

V usage is TRBV5-1 and J usage is TRBJ2-2; TRBD1 agrees at 9 bases. Germline CDR1 reads SGHRS; CDR2 reads YFSETQ. Losses at the gene ends were 5 bases for V and 4 bases for J; bases not matched to a gene: 9. The CDR3 runs to 16 residues. CDR3 DNA sequence: TGCGCCAGCAGGCCCCCGGGACAGGGTTCCACCGGGGAGCTGTTTTTT. This encodes CASRPPGQGSTGELFF.

V gene TRBV2 combines with J gene TRBJ2-7; 8 bases agree with TRBD1. The V segment lost 7 bases and the J segment 3 bases; nucleotides outside the gene matches: 5. The germline V gene encodes CDR1 SNHLY and CDR2 FYNNEI. This CDR3 contains 13 residues. CDR3 loop: CASTQGADYEQYF. For the CDR3, the DNA is TGTGCCAGCACTCAGGGGGCTGACTACGAGCAGTACTTC. The whole variable domain, remainder taken from reference TRBV2 and TRBJ2-7, is EPEVTQTPSHQVTQMGQEVILRCVPISNHLYFYWYRQILGQKVEFLVSFYNNEISEKSEIFDDQFSVERPDGSNFTLKIRSTKLEDSAMYFCASTQGADYEQYFGPGTRLTVT.